The subject of this entry is one TCR beta chain. The CDR3 runs to 13 residues. The junction had 4 bases not matched to a gene; V was cut back by 5 bases and J by 7 bases. The V gene's germline CDR1 is LNHDA and CDR2 SQIVND (reference sequence). This specimen comes from a study of T cell changes during pregnancy in multiple sclerosis. Repertoires were generated with immunoSEQ multiplex PCR, while TCRdb's copy carries only in-frame clones and drops some. The table lists tens of thousands of clones, 92% of them singletons. This chain joins TRBV19 and TRBJ2-4; TRBD1 matches at 8 bases. The sample consisted of peripheral blood, taken before pregnancy. The sequence came from a female donor with multiple sclerosis, enrolled in a pregnancy study. The CDR3 region is CASSLRTGNIQYF. The CDR3 DNA follows: TGTGCCAGTAGTCTCAGGACAGGGAACATTCAGTACTTC. Combining the CDR3 with reference TRBV19 and TRBJ2-4 gives the whole variable domain DGGITQSPKYLFRKEGQNVTLSCEQNLNHDAMYWYRQDPGQGLRLIYYSQIVNDFQKGDIAEGYSVSREKKESFPLTVTSAQKNPTAFYLCASSLRTGNIQYFGAGTRLSVL.